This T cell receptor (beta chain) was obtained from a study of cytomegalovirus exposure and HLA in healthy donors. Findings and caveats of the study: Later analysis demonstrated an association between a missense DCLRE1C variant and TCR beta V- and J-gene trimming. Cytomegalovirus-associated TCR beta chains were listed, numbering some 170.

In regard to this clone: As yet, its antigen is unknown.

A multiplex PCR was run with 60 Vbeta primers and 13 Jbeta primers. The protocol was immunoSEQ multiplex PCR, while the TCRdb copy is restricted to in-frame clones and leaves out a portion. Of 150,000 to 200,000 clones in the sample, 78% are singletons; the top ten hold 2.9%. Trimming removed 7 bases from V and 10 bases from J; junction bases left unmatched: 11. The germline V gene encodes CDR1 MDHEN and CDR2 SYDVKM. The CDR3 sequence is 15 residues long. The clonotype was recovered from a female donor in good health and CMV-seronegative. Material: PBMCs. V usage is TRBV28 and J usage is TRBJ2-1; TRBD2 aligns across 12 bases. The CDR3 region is CASITSGRNNREQFF. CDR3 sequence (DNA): TGTGCCAGCATTACTAGCGGGAGGAACAATCGGGAGCAGTTCTTC.